This entry lists 30 T cell receptor beta chains sequenced from one sample in a study of CD8 T cells in Susac syndrome. The authors reverse transcribed roughly 0.5 to 1 ug RNA with random hexamers. In TCRdb, the immunoSEQ multiplex PCR reads were re-called with MiXCR into one record per CDR3 protein. Here the sample spans around 200,000 distinct CDR3 sequences, 85% to 95% being singletons. Sequencing input: CD8+ T cells from PBMCs. The receptors shown here come from a human donor with Susac syndrome.

The genes are TRBV30 and TRBJ1-2; D not resolved. This CDR3 has 13 residues. Germline V gene data show CDR1 as GTSNPN and CDR2 as SVGIG (reference sequence). Trimming pared 0 bases from V and 9 bases from J, leaving 14 bases between. For the CDR3, the DNA is TGTGCCTGGAGTGTCCTCGGGGTTAGTAGCTACACCTTC. Protein product: CAWSVLGVSSYTF.

The rearrangement links TRBV20-1 to TRBJ2-5; D ambiguous. V lost 0 bases, J lost 5 bases, and 10 bases lay in between. CDR3 length: 13 amino acids. The germline gives CDR1 DFQATT, CDR2 SNEGSKA (reference sequence). This CDR3 reads CSARDHGVETQYF. The CDR3 DNA sequence: TGCAGTGCTAGAGATCATGGGGTTGAGACCCAGTACTTC.

The chain has TRBV7-3 and TRBJ2-7; 9 bases are shared with TRBD1. Germline V gives CDR1 SGHTA, CDR2 FQGTGA. V was clipped by 3 bases and J by 6 bases; unmatched bases: 0. The length of the CDR3 is 12 residues. The CDR3 reads CASSLTGGEQYF. CDR3 coding DNA: TGTGCCAGCAGCTTGACAGGGGGCGAGCAGTACTTC.

CDR3 nucleotides: TGTGCCAGTAGTATTACACCGGGACTAGCGTTCTACAATGAGCAGTTCTTC. Encoded protein: CASSITPGLAFYNEQFF. The chain is built from TRBV19 and TRBJ2-1, with TRBD2 matching over 10 bases. CDR1 and CDR2 from the germline V gene are LNHDA and SQIVND (reference sequence). CDR3 length: 17 residues. With V trimmed by 3 bases and J by 3 bases, 8 bases remained unmatched. Full variable domain (missing parts from reference TRBV19 and TRBJ2-1): DGGITQSPKYLFRKEGQNVTLSCEQNLNHDAMYWYRQDPGQGLRLIYYSQIVNDFQKGDIAEGYSVSREKKESFPLTVTSAQKNPTAFYLCASSITPGLAFYNEQFFGPGTRLTVL.

The genes are TRBV12-3 or TRBV12-4 and TRBJ2-1; D gene uncertain. This CDR3 is 12 amino acids long. V was trimmed by 3 bases and J by 5 bases, leaving 5 bases between them. In DNA form, the CDR3 reads TGTGCCAGCAGTTTCCCTGACAATGAGCAGTTCTTC. It is translated as CASSFPDNEQFF.

V is TRBV15 and J is TRBJ2-5; D is undetermined. This CDR3 is 12 amino acids long. The germline V gene encodes CDR1 LNHNV and CDR2 YYDKDF (reference sequence). V was shortened by 6 bases and J by 5 bases, with 10 bases between the two germline ends. The CDR3 DNA is TGTGCCACCAGTTCGGGTTCGGAGACCCAGTACTTC. Protein product: CATSSGSETQYF.

The CDR3 sequence: CATSALALAGGSNTGELFF. The CDR3 DNA reads TGTGCCACCAGTGCCCTGGCACTAGCGGGAGGGTCGAACACCGGGGAGCTGTTTTTT. The chain recombines TRBV24-1 with TRBJ2-2, with 13 bases identical to TRBD2. This CDR3 region has 19 residues. CDR1 KGHDR and CDR2 SFDVKD come from the germline V gene. J was trimmed by 0 bases and V by 5 bases; bases with no gene match: 8.

V usage is TRBV27 and J usage is TRBJ2-6; D tentatively fits TRBD1 or TRBD2 (5 bases each). Trimming stripped 5 bases from V and 4 bases from J, with 9 bases between. This CDR3 is 14 amino acids long. Germline V lookup: CDR1 MNHEY, CDR2 SMNVEV (reference sequence). The CDR3 sequence: CASSLGDGANVLTF. CDR3 sequence (DNA): TGTGCCAGCAGTCTTGGGGACGGGGCCAACGTCCTGACTTTC.

The gene calls are TRBV6-5 and TRBJ2-6, with D perhaps matching TRBD1 or TRBD2 (6 bases each). This CDR3 is 18 amino acids long. Trimming removed 2 bases at V and 2 bases at J, with 16 bases between. In germline, CDR1 is MNHEY, CDR2 SVGAGI. The CDR3 protein is CASSYANRRGAGANVLTF. The CDR3 nucleotides are TGTGCCAGCAGTTACGCCAATCGTAGGGGGGCTGGGGCCAACGTCCTGACTTTC.

This chain joins TRBV9 and TRBJ2-3; D might be TRBD1 or TRBD2, each matching 6 bases. Germline assignment: CDR1 SGDLS and CDR2 YYNGEE. The V gene lost 3 bases and the J gene lost 3 bases, with 20 bases spanning the gap. The CDR3 spans 17 residues. The CDR3 sequence: CASSARTGAYETDTQYF. CDR3 nucleotides: TGTGCCAGCAGCGCCAGGACGGGGGCTTATGAGACAGATACGCAGTATTTT.

This chain links TRBV2 with TRBJ1-1; D is uncertain. V gave up 6 bases and J gave up 8 bases, with 13 bases separating them. The CDR3 length is 12 residues. Germline values: CDR1 SNHLY, CDR2 FYNNEI. The CDR3 coding sequence is TGTGCCAGCAGCGTTGACATCAGCGAAGCTTTCTTT. Its translation: CASSVDISEAFF.

The chain links TRBV3-1 to TRBJ2-7; D is ambiguous. Germline V lookup: CDR1 LGHDT, CDR2 YNNKEL (reference sequence). V lost 3 bases to trimming and J lost 3 bases, with 6 bases between them. The CDR3 covers 12 residues. CDR3 in amino acids: CASSQANYEQYF. CDR3 DNA: TGTGCCAGCAGCCAGGCCAACTACGAGCAGTACTTC.

The chain is built from TRBV20-1 and TRBJ2-1, with 7 bases identical to TRBD2. V shed 5 bases, J shed 3 bases, and the junction held 7 bases outside the gene matches. Germline CDR1 and CDR2: DFQATT and SNEGSKA (reference sequence). This CDR3 contains 14 residues. In DNA form, the CDR3 reads TGCAGTGCTGAGACTAGCAAGATCTACAATGAGCAGTTCTTC. Translating it yields CSAETSKIYNEQFF.

The chain has TRBV3-1 and TRBJ1-1; 8 bases align to TRBD1. From germline, CDR1 is LGHDT and CDR2 YNNKEL (reference sequence). With 0 bases clipped from V and 4 bases from J, the junction kept 7 bases outside the gene matches. CDR3 size: 16 residues. Here the CDR3 DNA reads TGTGCCAGCAGCCAAGAGATGGACAGGGCGAGCACTGAAGCTTTCTTT. It translates to CASSQEMDRASTEAFF.

V usage is TRBV9 and J usage is TRBJ2-1; D possibly uses TRBD1 or TRBD2 (5 bases each). CDR1 is SGDLS and CDR2 is YYNGEE in the germline V gene. V gave up 0 bases and J gave up 7 bases, with 8 bases separating them. The CDR3 has 13 residues. CDR3: CASSVAWGNEQFF. The CDR3 bases are TGTGCCAGCAGCGTAGCTTGGGGGAATGAGCAGTTCTTC.

The V call is TRBV4-1, the J call TRBJ2-1, with TRBD2 matching over 9 bases. The CDR3 length is 17 residues. Germline CDR1 reads MGHRA; CDR2 reads YSYEKL. Germline trimming cut 3 bases from V and 4 bases from J; bases unmatched to any gene: 10. The CDR3 bases are TGCGCCAGCAGCCACCCTCAAGCGGGGGGACAGTACAATGAGCAGTTCTTC. Protein sequence: CASSHPQAGGQYNEQFF.

This chain uses TRBV2 with TRBJ2-5, with D uncertain. Germline CDR1 is SNHLY and CDR2 is FYNNEI. CDR3 size: 14 residues. Trimming removed 4 bases from V and 2 bases from J, with 11 bases in between. The CDR3 DNA sequence: TGTGCCAGCAGTGTTGGGCGGAGACAAGAGACCCAGTACTTC. It is translated as CASSVGRRQETQYF.

V is TRBV29-1 and J is TRBJ1-2, with D tentatively TRBD1 (5 bases). Trimming removed 5 bases at V and 7 bases at J, with 11 bases between. Germline lookup yields CDR1 SQVTM and CDR2 ANQGSEA. The CDR3 totals 11 residues. CDR3 bases: TGCAGCGTTCCCTATGGGGGTGGCTACACCTTC. Residues: CSVPYGGGYTF. Based on the CDR3 plus reference TRBV29-1 and TRBJ1-2, the full variable domain is SAVISQKPSRDICQRGTSLTIQCQVDSQVTMMFWYRQQPGQSLTLIATANQGSEATYESGFVIDKFPISRPNLTFSTLTVSNMSPEDSSIYLCSVPYGGGYTFGSGTRLTVV.

V gene TRBV27 combines with J gene TRBJ2-2; no clear D. CDR3 length: 14 residues. Trimming took off 6 bases at V and 5 bases at J, with 13 bases between the two ends. In germline, CDR1 is MNHEY, CDR2 SMNVEV (reference sequence). DNA of the CDR3: TGTGCCAGCAGCCCAGTTAGAGGAACCGGGGAGCTGTTTTTT. Protein: CASSPVRGTGELFF.

V usage is TRBV15 and J usage is TRBJ2-3; D not resolved. The germline V and J ends were trimmed by 8 bases and 6 bases, with 15 bases remaining between them. The CDR3 spans 13 residues. The germline V gene encodes CDR1 LNHNV and CDR2 YYDKDF (reference sequence). This CDR3 is CATGERKADTQYF. The DNA for the CDR3 is TGTGCCACCGGAGAGCGCAAGGCGGATACGCAGTATTTT.

The chain couples TRBV6-5 to TRBJ1-3, with 9 positions matching TRBD1. The V segment lost 4 bases and the J segment 0 bases; nucleotides outside the gene matches: 7. The germline V gene encodes CDR1 MNHEY and CDR2 SVGAGI. The CDR3 covers 17 residues. CDR3 residues: CASSLTGQGLSGNTIYF. DNA of the CDR3: TGTGCCAGCAGTTTGACGGGACAGGGTCTCTCTGGAAACACCATATATTTT.

This rearrangement joins TRBV11-2 to TRBJ2-3; no clear D gene. Trimming removed 8 bases from V and 0 bases from J, with 6 bases in between. The CDR3 extends over 12 amino acids. Per the germline V gene, CDR1 is SGHAT and CDR2 is FQNNGV. As DNA, the CDR3 is TGTGCCAGCTTTGACAGCACAGATACGCAGTATTTT. Translating gives CASFDSTDTQYF.

The rearrangement uses TRBV12-3 or TRBV12-4 and TRBJ2-5; TRBD1 aligns across 8 bases. The CDR3 sequence is 16 residues long. With 4 bases clipped from V and 2 bases from J, the junction kept 9 bases outside the gene matches. In DNA, the CDR3 is TGTGCCAGCAGTTCCCCCGGACAGGGATCGCAAGAGACCCAGTACTTC. It is translated as CASSSPGQGSQETQYF.

This clonotype was seen a single time. The V and J genes are TRBV7-9 and TRBJ2-3; tentative D call: TRBD1 (6 bases). Per germline, CDR1 SEHNR and CDR2 FQNEAQ (reference sequence). This CDR3 comprises 17 residues. V was clipped by 5 bases and J by 6 bases, with 24 bases between them. The CDR3 region is CASSGFRGGGPGDTQYF. The CDR3 nucleotides are TGTGCCAGCAGCGGATTCCGTGGTGGGGGCCCTGGGGATACGCAGTATTTT.

This chain connects TRBV20-1 to TRBJ1-5, with 7 bases matching TRBD1. The junction had 19 bases not matched to a gene; V was cut back by 6 bases and J by 5 bases. Germline-derived CDR1 and CDR2 are DFQATT and SNEGSKA (reference sequence). This CDR3 has 17 residues. The CDR3 loop is CSALRDRGFRGDQPQHF. In nucleotides, the CDR3 is TGCAGTGCGCTAAGGGACAGAGGTTTCCGCGGGGATCAGCCCCAGCATTTT.

The chain recombines TRBV18 with TRBJ2-1; TRBD1 is a possible D gene (5 bases). In germline, CDR1 is KGHSH, CDR2 LQKENI. The CDR3 sequence is 15 residues long. The V gene lost 3 bases and the J gene lost 2 bases, with 11 bases spanning the gap. In nucleotides, the CDR3 is TGTGCCAGCTCACCGGGGCAGATAACCTACAATGAGCAGTTCTTC. Translated: CASSPGQITYNEQFF.

In its sample, this clonotype was seen once. The chain carries TRBV2 and TRBJ2-7, with D maybe TRBD2 (5 bases). This CDR3 is 14 amino acids long. Germline CDR1 SNHLY, CDR2 FYNNEI. The V and J ends lost 6 bases and 8 bases respectively, with 20 bases between them. CDR3 loop: CASRADGLSGKQYF. The CDR3 DNA reads as TGTGCCAGCAGAGCGGACGGGTTAAGTGGGAAGCAGTACTTC.

The rearrangement uses TRBV7-9 and TRBJ2-5; maybe TRBD2 (5 bases). Germline V gene lookup returns CDR1 SEHNR and CDR2 FQNEAQ (reference sequence). V was cut by 3 bases and J by 5 bases, with 10 bases left in between. The CDR3 is 13 amino acids. CDR3 sequence: CASSFPGYETQYF. The CDR3 nucleotides are TGTGCCAGCAGCTTTCCGGGATACGAGACCCAGTACTTC.

In its sample, this clonotype was seen a few times. CDR3 sequence reads: CASSLGTAEAFF. The CDR3 region has the DNA TGTGCCAGCAGCTTAGGAACAGCTGAAGCTTTCTTT. The chain couples TRBV7-9 to TRBJ1-1; no definite D call. CDR1 is SEHNR, CDR2 FQNEAQ, per germline (reference sequence). The length of the CDR3 is 12 residues. With 1 base removed from V and 6 bases from J, the gap between germline ends came to 6 bases.

J is TRBJ2-7 and V is TRBV14; 10 bases match TRBD2. Per the germline V gene, CDR1 is SGHDN and CDR2 is FVKESK. The CDR3 length is 16 residues. V gave up 5 bases and J gave up 3 bases; unmatched junction bases: 10. CDR3 in amino acids: CASSTQKREGHYEQYF. CDR3 nucleotide sequence: TGTGCCAGCAGCACTCAGAAGCGGGAGGGCCACTACGAGCAGTACTTC.